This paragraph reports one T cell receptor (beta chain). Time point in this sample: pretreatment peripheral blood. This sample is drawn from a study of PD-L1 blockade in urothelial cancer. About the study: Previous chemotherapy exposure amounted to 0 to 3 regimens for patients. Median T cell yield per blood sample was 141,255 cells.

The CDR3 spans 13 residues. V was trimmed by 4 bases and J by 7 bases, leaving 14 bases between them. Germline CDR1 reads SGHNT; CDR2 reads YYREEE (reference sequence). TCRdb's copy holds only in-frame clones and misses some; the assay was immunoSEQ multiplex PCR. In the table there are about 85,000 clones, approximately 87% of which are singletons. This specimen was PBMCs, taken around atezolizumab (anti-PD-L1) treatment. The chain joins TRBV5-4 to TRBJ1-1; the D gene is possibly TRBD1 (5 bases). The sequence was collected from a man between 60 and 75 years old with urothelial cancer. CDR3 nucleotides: TGTGCCAGCAGCCGCGGGGGGGACTTTGAAGCTTTCTTT. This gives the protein CASSRGGDFEAFF.